The TCR beta chain under discussion was sequenced for a study of shared clonotypes between healthy human individuals. About the research overall: Two women and a few men aged 18 to 49 made up the donors. Each donor's CD4 naive and CD4 memory cells filled three plates apiece, CD8 naive two, and CD8 memory one.

This clone has just one count. Germline V gene lookup returns CDR1 SGHTA and CDR2 FQGNSA. V lost 5 bases and J 1 base, leaving 14 bases between the germline ends. The CDR3 spans 15 residues. The naive CD8 fraction comprised CD45RO-negative cells positively selected for CCR7 and excluded terminally differentiated effector memory CD45RA+ cells. This table comes from immunoSEQ multiplex PCR, and its TCRdb copy is limited to in-frame clones, with some not included. The sample shows millions of clones, around 96% of them seen only once. Source material: naive CD8+ T cells sorted from blood. The chain links TRBV7-2 to TRBJ1-1; a weak D match, TRBD1 (6 bases). This sequence was found in a man between 18 and 29 years old in good health. Here the CDR3 DNA reads TGTGCCAGCAGCCTTTTGACAGGTAGGAACACTGAAGCTTTCTTT. This sequence encodes CASSLLTGRNTEAFF.